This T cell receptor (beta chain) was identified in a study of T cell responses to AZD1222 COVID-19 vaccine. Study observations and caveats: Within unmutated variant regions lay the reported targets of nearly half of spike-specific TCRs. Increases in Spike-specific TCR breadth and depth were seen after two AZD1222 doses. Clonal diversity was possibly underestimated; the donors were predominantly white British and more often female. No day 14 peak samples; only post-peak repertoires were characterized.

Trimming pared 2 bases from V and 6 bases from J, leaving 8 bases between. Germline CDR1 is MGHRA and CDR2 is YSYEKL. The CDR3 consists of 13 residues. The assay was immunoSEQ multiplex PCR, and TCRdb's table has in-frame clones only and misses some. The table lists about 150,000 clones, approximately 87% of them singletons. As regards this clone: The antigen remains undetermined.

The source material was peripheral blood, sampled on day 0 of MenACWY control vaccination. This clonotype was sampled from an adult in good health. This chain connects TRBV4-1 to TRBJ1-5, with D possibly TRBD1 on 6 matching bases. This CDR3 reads CASSQKGGQPQHF. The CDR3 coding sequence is TGCGCCAGCAGCCAAAAGGGGGGTCAGCCCCAGCATTTT.